The 5 T cell receptor beta chains below all came from one sample that was sequenced in a study of radiotherapy plus CTLA-4 blockade in lung cancer. Method: immunoSEQ multiplex PCR; TCRdb's copy keeps in-frame clones and lacks some. Of approximately 89,000 clones in the sample, about four fifths are singletons; the top ten hold about 15%. The sample in question was peripheral blood, obtained from a patient treated with radiotherapy plus ipilimumab. The receptors stem from a human donor with non-small cell lung cancer that progressed on radiotherapy plus ipilimumab.

The rearrangement uses TRBV7-9 and TRBJ2-1; D gene ambiguous. Deletions cut 2 bases from V and 6 bases from J, with 14 bases between. Germline V gene sequence: CDR1 SEHNR, CDR2 FQNEAQ (reference sequence). CDR3 length equals 15 residues. The CDR3, as DNA: TGTGCCAGCAGCTTAAAACAATCGACCTCCAATGAGCAGTTCTTC. Its protein product is CASSLKQSTSNEQFF.

The sample holds one count of this clone. The rearrangement joins TRBV5-5 to TRBJ1-2; 7 bases line up with TRBD1. The germline V gene has CDR1 SGHKS and CDR2 YYEKEE (reference sequence). The CDR3 extends over 12 amino acids. V dropped 4 bases and J dropped 13; count of bases not matched to a gene: 10. The CDR3: CASSTNRGDCTF. The CDR3 bases are TGTGCCAGCAGCACAAACAGGGGTGACTGCACCTTC. Filled out from reference TRBV5-5 and TRBJ1-2, the complete variable domain reads DAGVTQSPTHLIKTRGQQVTLRCSPISGHKSVSWYQQVLGQGPQFIFQYYEKEERGRGNFPDRFSARQFPNYSSELNVNALLLGDSALYLCASSTNRGDCTFGSGTRLTVV.

There are a few counts of this clone. The V gene is TRBV7-9, the J gene TRBJ1-4; 8 nucleotides align to TRBD1. The trim removed 4 bases at V and 8 bases at J, leaving 9 bases unmatched. The CDR3 contains 15 residues. Germline V gene lookup returns CDR1 SEHNR and CDR2 FQNEAQ (reference sequence). The CDR3 protein is CASSSLRDRNEKLFF. The DNA of the CDR3 is TGTGCCAGCAGCTCTCTCAGGGACAGGAACGAAAAACTGTTTTTT.

This clone was counted a single time. The rearrangement joins TRBV5-8 to TRBJ2-3, with D possibly TRBD1 on 6 matching bases. Looked up from germline, CDR1 is SGHTS and CDR2 is YDEGEE. This CDR3 is built from 19 residues. V dropped 1 base and J dropped 1 base, with 22 bases sitting between them. The CDR3 here is CASSLPVWSGVRGTDTQYF. For the CDR3, the DNA is TGTGCCAGCAGCTTGCCGGTATGGTCAGGGGTTCGGGGCACAGATACGCAGTATTTT. Together with reference TRBV5-8 and TRBJ2-3, the CDR3 gives the full variable domain: EAGVTQSPTHLIKTRGQQATLRCSPISGHTSVYWYQQALGLGLQFLLWYDEGEERNRGNFPPRFSGRQFPNYSSELNVNALELEDSALYLCASSLPVWSGVRGTDTQYFGPGTRLTVL.

This sequence joins TRBV28 and TRBJ1-2; 7 bases match TRBD1. Germline V gene lookup returns CDR1 MDHEN and CDR2 SYDVKM. This CDR3 has 17 amino acids. The V segment lost 1 base and the J segment 2 bases; nucleotides outside the gene matches: 10. CDR3 nucleotides: TGTGCCAGCAGTTTATTTACAGGGGCCAAACTCAACTATGGCTACACCTTC. It encodes CASSLFTGAKLNYGYTF.